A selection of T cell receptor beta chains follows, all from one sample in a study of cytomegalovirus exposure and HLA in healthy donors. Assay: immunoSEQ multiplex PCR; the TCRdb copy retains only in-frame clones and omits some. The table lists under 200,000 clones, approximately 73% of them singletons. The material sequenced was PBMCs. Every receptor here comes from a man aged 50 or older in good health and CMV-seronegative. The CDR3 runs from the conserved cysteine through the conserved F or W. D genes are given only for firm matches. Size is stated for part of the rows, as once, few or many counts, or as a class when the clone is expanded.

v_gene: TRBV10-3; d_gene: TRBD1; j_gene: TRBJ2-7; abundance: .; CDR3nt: TGTGCCATCAGGGAACAGGGGTCGTCCTACGAGCAGTACTTC; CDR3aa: CAIREQGSSYEQYF
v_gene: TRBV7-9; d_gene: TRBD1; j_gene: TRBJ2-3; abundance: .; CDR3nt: TGTGCCAGCAGACCAGGACAGGGGACAGATACGCAGTATTTT; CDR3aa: CASRPGQGTDTQYF
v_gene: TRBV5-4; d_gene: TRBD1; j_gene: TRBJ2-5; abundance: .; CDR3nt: TGTGCCAGCAGCTTGAGTGGGGACAGGAGAGAGACCCAGTACTTC; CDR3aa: CASSLSGDRRETQYF
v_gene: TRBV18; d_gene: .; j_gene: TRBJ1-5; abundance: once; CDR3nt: TGTGCCAGCTCACCAGGGGGCGGCAATCAGCCCCAGCATTTT; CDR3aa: CASSPGGGNQPQHF
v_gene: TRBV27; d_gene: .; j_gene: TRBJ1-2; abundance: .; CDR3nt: TGTGCCAGCTTCAGTCTCTTGCAGGGAAACCCCCCCTACGGCTACACCTTC; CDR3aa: CASFSLLQGNPPYGYTF
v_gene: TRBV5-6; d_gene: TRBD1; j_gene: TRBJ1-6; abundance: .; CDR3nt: TGTGTCAGACAGGGTTATAATTCACCCCTCCACTTT; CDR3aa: CVRQGYNSPLHF
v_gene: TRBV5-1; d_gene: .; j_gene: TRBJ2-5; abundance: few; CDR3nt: TGCGCCAGCAGCTTGGGCCGTCCCCGGGAGACCCAGTACTTC; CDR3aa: CASSLGRPRETQYF
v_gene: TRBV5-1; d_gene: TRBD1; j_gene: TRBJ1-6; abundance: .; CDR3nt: TGCGCCAGCAGCTTGGGGAGGGGGCAGAGTTCACCCCTCCACTTT; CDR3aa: CASSLGRGQSSPLHF
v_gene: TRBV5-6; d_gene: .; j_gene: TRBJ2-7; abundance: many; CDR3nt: TGTGCCAGCAGCTTGGGGGGAGGGGGCTACGAGCAGTACTTC; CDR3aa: CASSLGGGGYEQYF
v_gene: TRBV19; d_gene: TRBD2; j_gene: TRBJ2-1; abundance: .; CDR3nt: TGTGCCAGTAGTATAGAGGTCAGCGGGGCGAATGAGCAGTTCTTC; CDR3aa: CASSIEVSGANEQFF